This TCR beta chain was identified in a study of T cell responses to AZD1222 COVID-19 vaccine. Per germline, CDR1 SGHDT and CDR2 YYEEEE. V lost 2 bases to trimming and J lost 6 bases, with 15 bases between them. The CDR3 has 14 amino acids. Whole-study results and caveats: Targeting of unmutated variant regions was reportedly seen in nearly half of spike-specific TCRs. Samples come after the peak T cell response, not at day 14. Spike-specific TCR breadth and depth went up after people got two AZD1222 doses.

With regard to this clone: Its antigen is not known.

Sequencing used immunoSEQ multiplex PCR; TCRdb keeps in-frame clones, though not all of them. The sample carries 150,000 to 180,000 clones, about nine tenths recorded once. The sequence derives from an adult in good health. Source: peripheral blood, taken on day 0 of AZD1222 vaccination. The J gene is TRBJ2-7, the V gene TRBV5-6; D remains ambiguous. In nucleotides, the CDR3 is TGTGCCAGCAGCTTAATATCTGGGGTCGGCGAGCAGTACTTC. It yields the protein CASSLISGVGEQYF.